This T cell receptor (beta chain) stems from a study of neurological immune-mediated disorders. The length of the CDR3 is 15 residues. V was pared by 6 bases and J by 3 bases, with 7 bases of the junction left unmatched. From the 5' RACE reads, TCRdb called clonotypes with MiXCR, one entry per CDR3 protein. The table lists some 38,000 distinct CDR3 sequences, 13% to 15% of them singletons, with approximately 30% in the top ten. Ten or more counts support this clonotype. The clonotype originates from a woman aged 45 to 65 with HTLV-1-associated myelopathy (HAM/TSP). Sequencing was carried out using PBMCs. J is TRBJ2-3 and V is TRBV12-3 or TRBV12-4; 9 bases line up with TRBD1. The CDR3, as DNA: TGTGCCAGCAGCCGAGACGGGACAGGGACAGATACGCAGTATTTT. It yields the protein CASSRDGTGTDTQYF.